One and the same sample provided the 30 T cell receptor beta chains below, sequenced in a study of T-cell reconstitution after alpha-beta-depleted transplantation in children (dated by TCRdb to 2016 to 2017). Library preparation employed PCR. The reads were generated on an Illumina HiSeq 2500. TCR library preparation used molecular barcoding, with unique molecular identifiers applied to normalize quantification of the TCRbeta repertoire. The raw public data were reprocessed by TCRdb itself: fastp quality trimming at Q25, MiXCR clonotype calling, in-frame beta chains only. Every distinct CDR3 protein forms one entry, paired with its most common genes and DNA. The sample includes fewer than 450,000 distinct CDR3 sequences, with about 16% observed a single time. 35% to 50% of the sample goes to the ten largest clones. Sample treatment or condition, as interpreted from the label and publication: allogeneic hematopoietic cell transplantation with graft depleted of TCRalphabeta T cells and CD19 B cells.

The source was PBMCs, mostly from graft donor cells, collected 360 days after TCRalphabeta/CD19-depleted stem cell transplant. All receptors derive from a male patient aged 2 to 9 who had a stem cell transplant for acute lymphoblastic leukemia, so the T cells may come from the graft donor.

The V gene is TRBV6-2 or TRBV6-3, the J gene TRBJ2-7; TRBD2 matches at 7 bases. From germline, CDR1 is MNHEY and CDR2 SVGEGT. V gave up 6 bases and J gave up 6 bases; unmatched junction bases: 8. This CDR3 is built from 13 residues. The CDR3 protein is CASSVAREGEQYF. CDR3 sequence (DNA): TGTGCCAGCAGCGTGGCCAGGGAGGGCGAGCAGTACTTC.

A remark on this clonotype: Possible read error: a much larger clone is one base away. V gene TRBV11-2 combines with J gene TRBJ2-6; perhaps TRBD1 as D (5 bases). This CDR3 contains 15 residues. CDR1 and CDR2 from the germline V gene are SGHAT and FQNNGV. Trimming took 5 bases from V and 0 from J, leaving 8 bases between them. Here the CDR3 reads CASSPQGSGANVLTF. CDR3 coding DNA: TGTGCCAGCAGCCCCCAGGGCTCTGGGGCCAACGTCCTGACTTTC.

This clonotype came up a few times. This sequence joins TRBV6-5 and TRBJ2-5; a weak D match, TRBD2 (5 bases). Germline V gene sequence: CDR1 MNHEY, CDR2 SVGAGI. V lost 2 bases and J lost 1, with 5 bases in between. This CDR3 is 13 amino acids long. The CDR3 reads CASSYGGQETQYF. CDR3 DNA sequence: TGTGCCAGCAGTTACGGAGGCCAAGAGACCCAGTACTTC.

This clonotype was detected ten times or more. The genes are TRBV12-3 or TRBV12-4 and TRBJ2-7; D may be TRBD1 (6 bases). The CDR3 length is 13 residues. V gave up 3 bases and J gave up 2 bases, with 8 bases separating them. Here the CDR3 DNA reads TGTGCCAGCAGTTTTGGGGGCCCCTACGAGCAGTACTTC. Residues: CASSFGGPYEQYF.

This clonotype was observed many times. V is TRBV4-2 and J is TRBJ2-2; 7 nucleotides line up with TRBD1. V lost 0 bases to trimming and J lost 5 bases; unmatched junction nucleotides: 6. Germline CDR1 reads LGHNA; CDR2 reads YNFKEQ. CDR3 length: 16 residues. The CDR3 DNA reads as TGTGCCAGCAGCCAAGATAGGACAGGTTGGACCGGGGAGCTGTTTTTT. Its translation: CASSQDRTGWTGELFF.

This clonotype was counted only a few times. The chain is built from TRBV27 and TRBJ2-1; no definite D call. The CDR3 consists of 15 residues. CDR1 and CDR2 (germline): MNHEY, SMNVEV (reference sequence). Deletions cut 6 bases from V and 0 bases from J, with 12 bases between. For the CDR3, the DNA is TGTGCCAGCAGCCTTAGAGAAGGCTCCTACAATGAGCAGTTCTTC. Its translation is CASSLREGSYNEQFF.

The gene calls are TRBV20-1 and TRBJ2-7; the D gene is possibly TRBD2 (6 bases). Trimming left V 3 bases short and J 1 base short, with 13 bases between. Germline CDR1 and CDR2: DFQATT and SNEGSKA (reference sequence). This CDR3 is built from 14 residues. CDR3 residues: CSASWRGYSYEQYF. CDR3 DNA sequence: TGCAGTGCTAGCTGGCGGGGCTATTCCTACGAGCAGTACTTC.

J is TRBJ2-5 and V is TRBV12-3 or TRBV12-4; D is perhaps TRBD2 (5 bases). The CDR3 is 15 amino acids. The V gene lost 2 bases and the J gene lost 5 bases, with 15 bases spanning the gap. The CDR3 DNA follows: TGTGCCAGCAGTTTAATGGGCCGGCTAGCTGAGACCCAGTACTTC. Protein product: CASSLMGRLAETQYF.

The gene calls are TRBV20-1 and TRBJ2-3, with D unresolved. V dropped 0 bases and J dropped 2 bases, with 12 bases sitting between them. Germline V lookup: CDR1 DFQATT, CDR2 SNEGSKA (reference sequence). The CDR3 is 15 residues long. CDR3 in DNA: TGCAGTGCTAGAGATTCCGGACGGACCACAGATACGCAGTATTTT. It translates to CSARDSGRTTDTQYF.

This clonotype came up a few times. V gene TRBV7-9 combines with J gene TRBJ2-3; TRBD2 aligns across 14 bases. Germline loops: CDR1 SEHNR, CDR2 FQNEAQ (reference sequence). The CDR3 totals 20 residues. V gave up 5 bases and J gave up 3 bases; unmatched junction bases: 16. The CDR3 nucleotides are TGTGCCAGCAGCACAAGACTAGCGGGAGGGTCCCGCCTCGGAACAGATACGCAGTATTTT. As protein: CASSTRLAGGSRLGTDTQYF.

The V and J genes are TRBV7-3 and TRBJ2-2; TRBD2 matches 9 bases. With 1 base clipped from V and 4 bases from J, the junction kept 7 bases outside the gene matches. Germline V gene lookup returns CDR1 SGHTA and CDR2 FQGTGA. CDR3 length: 17 residues. The CDR3 DNA is TGTGCCAGCAGCTTAAGCGGAGCGGGAGGAACCACCGGGGAGCTGTTTTTT. It encodes CASSLSGAGGTTGELFF.

This rearrangement joins TRBV12-3 or TRBV12-4 to TRBJ1-5; D call uncertain. The V gene lost 2 bases and the J gene lost 8 bases, with 10 bases spanning the gap. CDR3 length equals 13 residues. The CDR3 reads CASSLIPVEPQHF. The CDR3 DNA reads as TGTGCCAGCAGTTTAATCCCGGTTGAGCCCCAGCATTTT.

This clonotype has a handful of counts. The J gene is TRBJ2-5, the V gene TRBV7-2; 8 positions agree with TRBD2. The CDR3 has 16 amino acids. Germline V gene lookup returns CDR1 SGHTA and CDR2 FQGNSA. J lost 4 bases, V lost 3 bases, and 10 bases had no gene match. CDR3 nucleotide sequence: TGTGCCAGCAGCTTGAACGGGAGGGAGGGTAGAGAGACCCAGTACTTC. Protein product: CASSLNGREGRETQYF.

There are many counts of this clonotype. This chain's CDR3 is CASTPAGGSKTQYF. For the CDR3, the DNA is TGTGCCAGCACCCCAGCGGGAGGTTCAAAGACCCAGTACTTC. The chain combines TRBV28 with TRBJ2-5; TRBD2 matches 9 bases. After removal of 7 bases from V and 6 bases from J, the junction contained 9 bases not matched to a gene. This CDR3 spans 14 amino acids. The germline V gene has CDR1 MDHEN and CDR2 SYDVKM.

This chain connects TRBV20-1 to TRBJ2-5, with D hard to call. Trimming left V 6 bases short and J 5 bases short, with 22 bases between. Germline assignment: CDR1 DFQATT and CDR2 SNEGSKA (reference sequence). The CDR3 is made up of 15 amino acids. The CDR3 DNA follows: TGCAGTGCGCCGCCCGCGTTTCCCGTGAGGGAGACCCAGTACTTC. Residues: CSAPPAFPVRETQYF.

This clonotype was seen more than once but under ten times. The chain is built from TRBV7-3 and TRBJ2-3; D uncertain. Germline CDR1 reads SGHTA; CDR2 reads FQGTGA. With 2 bases removed from V and 9 bases from J, the gap between germline ends came to 12 bases. This CDR3 contains 13 residues. CDR3 sequence: CASSLGYMKTQYF. The CDR3 nucleotides read TGTGCCAGCAGCTTAGGGTACATGAAAACGCAGTATTTT.

A few counts support this clonotype. The rearrangement uses TRBV5-1 and TRBJ1-2; 8 bases align to TRBD1. The CDR3 runs 15 residues. V lost 4 bases and J lost 2; bases outside the gene matches: 7. Looked up from germline, CDR1 is SGHRS and CDR2 is YFSETQ. CDR3 sequence: CASSLTGDGNYGYTF. For the CDR3, the DNA is TGCGCCAGCAGCCTGACAGGGGATGGGAACTATGGCTACACCTTC.

This clonotype was counted between two and nine times. V is TRBV27 and J is TRBJ2-7; D not certain. The ends were cut back, 5 bases at V and 2 bases at J, with 13 bases in the middle. This CDR3 comprises 14 residues. CDR1 MNHEY and CDR2 SMNVEV come from the germline V gene (reference sequence). The CDR3 DNA follows: TGTGCCAGCAGTCCCCAGACTCGAACCTACGAGCAGTACTTC. This sequence encodes CASSPQTRTYEQYF.

This clonotype was observed a handful of times. This chain's CDR3 is CASSHEVFVFFREETQYF. The CDR3 DNA reads as TGTGCCAGCAGCCATGAGGTTTTCGTATTCTTCCGGGAAGAGACCCAGTACTTC. V and J are TRBV14 and TRBJ2-5; no clear D gene. CDR3 length equals 18 residues. The V gene lost 3 bases and the J gene lost 3 bases, with 23 bases spanning the gap. CDR1 is SGHDN and CDR2 is FVKESK in the germline V gene.

The chain has TRBV7-9 and TRBJ2-7; D gene unclear. Germline V gives CDR1 SEHNR, CDR2 FQNEAQ (reference sequence). The V and J ends lost 2 bases and 6 bases respectively, with 11 bases between them. The CDR3 is made up of 13 amino acids. The CDR3 coding sequence is TGTGCCAGCAGCTTACGTAGTGAATCCGAGCAGTACTTC. This gives the protein CASSLRSESEQYF.

The chain employs TRBV12-3 or TRBV12-4 and TRBJ2-7; D gene unclear. V was pared by 11 bases and J by 5 bases, with 16 bases between. The CDR3 spans 12 residues. The CDR3 protein is CASQDGPHEQYF. The CDR3 nucleotides are TGTGCCTCTCAGGATGGGCCCCACGAGCAGTACTTC.

This clonotype was counted a few times. The chain combines TRBV6-1 with TRBJ2-1, with TRBD1 matching over 7 bases. The junction had 13 bases not matched to a gene; V was cut back by 8 bases and J by 3 bases. The CDR3 loop spans 16 amino acids. Germline CDR1 MNHNS, CDR2 SASEGT. The CDR3 loop reads CASFRPGRGIYNEQFF. As DNA, the CDR3 is TGTGCCAGCTTTCGTCCCGGCAGGGGGATCTACAATGAGCAGTTCTTC.

The rearrangement links TRBV5-1 to TRBJ1-1; no firm D call. The CDR3 length is 13 residues. Germline V lookup: CDR1 SGHRS, CDR2 YFSETQ. V was shortened by 5 bases and J by 1 base, with 9 bases between the two germline ends. The CDR3 DNA sequence: TGCGCCAGCAGAGACTGGGAGAACACTGAAGCTTTCTTT. It encodes CASRDWENTEAFF.

This chain joins TRBV5-1 and TRBJ1-1; 7 bases agree with TRBD1. With 7 bases clipped from V and 0 bases from J, the junction kept 6 bases outside the gene matches. Germline-derived CDR1 and CDR2 are SGHRS and YFSETQ. The CDR3 has 14 amino acids. CDR3 in DNA: TGCGCCAGCTCTGGGACAGCCATGAACACTGAAGCTTTCTTT. As protein: CASSGTAMNTEAFF.

The chain combines TRBV29-1 with TRBJ2-5, with 7 positions matching TRBD1. With 7 bases clipped from V and 2 bases from J, the junction kept 4 bases outside the gene matches. Germline values: CDR1 SQVTM, CDR2 ANQGSEA. The CDR3 has 12 residues. The CDR3 DNA follows: TGCAGCGGCAACAGGGGACAAGAGACCCAGTACTTC. Residues: CSGNRGQETQYF.

A remark on this clonotype: At one of its ends the junction is not consistent with the germline gene, which may arise from a read error. The chain joins TRBV28 to TRBJ2-6, with D perhaps TRBD1 or TRBD2 (5 bases each). Germline assignment: CDR1 MDHEN and CDR2 SYDVKM. The CDR3 runs to 17 residues. The chain's CDR3 is CASSSAAGTPTPNVMTF. CDR3 bases: TGTGCCAGCAGTTCCGCTGCCGGGACCCCGACGCCCAACGTCATGACTTTC.

This clonotype was seen a handful of times. V is TRBV12-3 or TRBV12-4 and J is TRBJ1-5, with 7 positions matching TRBD1. This CDR3 contains 15 residues. V shed 6 bases, J shed 4 bases, and the junction held 9 bases outside the gene matches. CDR3 DNA sequence: TGTGCCAGCAGCTTGACAGGGCAGGGGAATCAGCCCCAGCATTTT. Translation gives CASSLTGQGNQPQHF.

The gene calls are TRBV11-2 and TRBJ2-3, with a possible D match to TRBD2 (6 bases). The CDR3 is 19 residues long. Trimming took off 5 bases at V and 1 base at J, with 25 bases between the two ends. Per germline, CDR1 SGHAT and CDR2 FQNNGV. CDR3 in amino acids: CASSRFLPLGGYGTDTQYF. Written as DNA, the CDR3 is TGTGCCAGCAGCCGTTTTTTGCCTCTCGGGGGATACGGCACAGATACGCAGTATTTT.

This clonotype was recorded a few times. The chain carries TRBV20-1 and TRBJ1-1; 11 bases are shared with TRBD1. The V gene's germline CDR1 is DFQATT and CDR2 SNEGSKA (reference sequence). V was clipped by 6 bases and J by 2 bases; unmatched bases: 5. CDR3 length: 14 residues. As DNA, the CDR3 is TGCAGTGCCCCTTGGACAGGGGGCAACACTGAAGCTTTCTTT. Protein sequence: CSAPWTGGNTEAFF.

The J gene is TRBJ2-3, the V gene TRBV27; 9 bases fit TRBD1. Germline CDR1 and CDR2: MNHEY and SMNVEV (reference sequence). The CDR3 covers 14 residues. Germline trimming cut 4 bases from V and 4 bases from J; bases unmatched to any gene: 3. CDR3 region: CASSSGQGPDTQYF. The CDR3 DNA reads as TGTGCCAGCAGTTCAGGACAGGGGCCAGATACGCAGTATTTT.